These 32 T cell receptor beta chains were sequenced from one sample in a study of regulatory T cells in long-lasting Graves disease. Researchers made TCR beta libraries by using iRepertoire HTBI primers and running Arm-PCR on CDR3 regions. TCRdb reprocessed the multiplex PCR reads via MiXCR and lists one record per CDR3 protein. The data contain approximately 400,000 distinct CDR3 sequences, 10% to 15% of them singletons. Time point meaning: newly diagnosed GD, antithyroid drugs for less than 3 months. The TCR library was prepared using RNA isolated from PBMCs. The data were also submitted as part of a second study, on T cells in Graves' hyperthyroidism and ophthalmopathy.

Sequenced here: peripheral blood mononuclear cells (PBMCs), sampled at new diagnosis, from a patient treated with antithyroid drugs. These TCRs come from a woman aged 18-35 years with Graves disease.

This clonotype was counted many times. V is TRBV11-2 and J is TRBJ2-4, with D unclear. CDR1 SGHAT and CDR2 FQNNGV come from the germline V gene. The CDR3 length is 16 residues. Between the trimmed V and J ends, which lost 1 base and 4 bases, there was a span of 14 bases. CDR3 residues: CASSLGGRVQKNIQYF. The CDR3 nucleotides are TGTGCCAGCAGCTTAGGAGGAAGGGTCCAAAAAAACATTCAGTACTTC.

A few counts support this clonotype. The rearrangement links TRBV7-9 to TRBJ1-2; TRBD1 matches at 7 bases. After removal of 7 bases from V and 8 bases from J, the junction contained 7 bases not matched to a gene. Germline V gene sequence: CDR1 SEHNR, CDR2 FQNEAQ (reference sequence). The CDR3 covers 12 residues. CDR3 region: CASTYRGAGYTF. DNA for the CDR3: TGTGCCAGCACCTACAGGGGTGCGGGCTACACCTTC.

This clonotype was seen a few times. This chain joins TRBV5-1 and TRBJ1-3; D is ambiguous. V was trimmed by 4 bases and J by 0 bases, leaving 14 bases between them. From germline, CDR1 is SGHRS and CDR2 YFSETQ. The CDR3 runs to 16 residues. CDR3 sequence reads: CASSMDGLSSGNTIYF. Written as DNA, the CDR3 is TGCGCCAGCAGCATGGACGGCCTGTCCTCTGGAAACACCATATATTTT.

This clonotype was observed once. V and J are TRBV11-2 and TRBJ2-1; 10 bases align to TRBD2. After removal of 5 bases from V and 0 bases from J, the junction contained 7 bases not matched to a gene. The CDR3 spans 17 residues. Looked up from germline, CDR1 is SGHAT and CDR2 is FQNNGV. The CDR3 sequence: CASSPYSGGPSYNEQFF. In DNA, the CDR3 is TGTGCCAGCAGCCCCTATAGCGGGGGGCCCTCCTACAATGAGCAGTTCTTC.

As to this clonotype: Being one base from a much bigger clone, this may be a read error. The CDR3 bases are TGCAGTGCTAGATCCTATAGCGGGGGGGATGCAGATACGCAGTATTTT. This gives the protein CSARSYSGGDADTQYF. The rearrangement joins TRBV20-1 to TRBJ2-3, with TRBD2 matching 11 bases. CDR1 DFQATT and CDR2 SNEGSKA come from the germline V gene (reference sequence). Trimming cost V 2 bases and J 4 bases; bases outside gene matches: 8. This CDR3 is built from 16 residues.

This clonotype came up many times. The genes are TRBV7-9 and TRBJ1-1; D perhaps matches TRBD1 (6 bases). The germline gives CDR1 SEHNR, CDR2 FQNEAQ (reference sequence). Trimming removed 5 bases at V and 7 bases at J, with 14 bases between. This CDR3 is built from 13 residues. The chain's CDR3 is CASSLDSSSEAFF. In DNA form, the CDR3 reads TGTGCCAGCAGCCTGGACAGTAGTAGTGAAGCTTTCTTT.

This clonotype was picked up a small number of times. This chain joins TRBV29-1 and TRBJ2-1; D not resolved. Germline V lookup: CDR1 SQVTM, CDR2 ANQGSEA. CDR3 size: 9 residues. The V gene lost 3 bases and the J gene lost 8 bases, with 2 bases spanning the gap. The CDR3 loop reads CSVEYEQFF. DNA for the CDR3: TGCAGCGTTGAGTATGAGCAGTTCTTC.

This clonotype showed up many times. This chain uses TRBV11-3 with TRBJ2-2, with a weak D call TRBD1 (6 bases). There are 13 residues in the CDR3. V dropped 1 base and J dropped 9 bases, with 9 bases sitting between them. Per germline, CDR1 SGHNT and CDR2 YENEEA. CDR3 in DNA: TGTGCCAGCAGCTTAGTTGGGGGCCGGGAGCTGTTTTTT. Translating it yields CASSLVGGRELFF.

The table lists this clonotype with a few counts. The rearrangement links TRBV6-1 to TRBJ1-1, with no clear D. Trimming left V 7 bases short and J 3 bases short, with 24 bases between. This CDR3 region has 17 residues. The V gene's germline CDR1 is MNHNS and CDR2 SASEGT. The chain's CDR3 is CASTTPGWRERDTEAFF. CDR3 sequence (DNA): TGTGCCAGCACTACCCCGGGGTGGAGGGAGCGTGACACTGAAGCTTTCTTT.

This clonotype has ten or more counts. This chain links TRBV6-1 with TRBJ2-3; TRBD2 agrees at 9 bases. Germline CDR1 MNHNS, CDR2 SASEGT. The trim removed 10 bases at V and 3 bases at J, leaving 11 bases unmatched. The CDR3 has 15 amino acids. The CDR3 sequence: CANERGDTGTDTQYF. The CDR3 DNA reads TGTGCCAACGAGCGGGGGGATACCGGAACAGATACGCAGTATTTT.

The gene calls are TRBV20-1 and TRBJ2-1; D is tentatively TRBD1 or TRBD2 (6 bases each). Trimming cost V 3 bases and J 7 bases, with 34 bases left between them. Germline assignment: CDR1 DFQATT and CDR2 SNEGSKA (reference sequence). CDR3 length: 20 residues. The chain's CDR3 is CSARGALVYSGTTAPNEQFF. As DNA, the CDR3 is TGCAGTGCTAGGGGGGCCTTGGTTTATAGCGGCACCACCGCCCCAAATGAGCAGTTCTTC.

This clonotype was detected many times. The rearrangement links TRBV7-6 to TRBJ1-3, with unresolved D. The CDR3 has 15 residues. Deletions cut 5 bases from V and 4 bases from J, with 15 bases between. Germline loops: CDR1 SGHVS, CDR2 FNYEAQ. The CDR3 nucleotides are TGTGCCAGCAGCGTCCGGACGGGCCTGGGAAACACCATATATTTT. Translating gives CASSVRTGLGNTIYF.

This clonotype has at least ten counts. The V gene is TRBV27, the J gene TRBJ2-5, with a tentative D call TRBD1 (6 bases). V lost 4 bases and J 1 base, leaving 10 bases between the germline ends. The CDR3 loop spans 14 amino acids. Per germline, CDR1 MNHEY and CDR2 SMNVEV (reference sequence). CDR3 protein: CASSYRDTQETQYF. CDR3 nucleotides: TGTGCCAGCAGTTACCGGGACACCCAAGAGACCCAGTACTTC.

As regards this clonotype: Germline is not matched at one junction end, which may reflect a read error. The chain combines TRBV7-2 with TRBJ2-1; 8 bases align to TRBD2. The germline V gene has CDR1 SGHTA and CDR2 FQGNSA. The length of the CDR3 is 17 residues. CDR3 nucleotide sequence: TGCGCCAGCAGCCCGGTAAATTTTTTAGCGGGGAGCAATGAGCAGTTCTTC. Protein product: CASSPVNFLAGSNEQFF.

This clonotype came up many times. The CDR3, as DNA: TGTGCCAGCAGCACCGGGACACCACCTTCCAATGAGCAGTTCTTC. It translates to CASSTGTPPSNEQFF. V usage is TRBV28 and J usage is TRBJ2-1; the D gene is possibly TRBD1 (6 bases). V gave up 6 bases and J gave up 6 bases, with 18 bases separating them. The length of the CDR3 is 15 residues. Germline V gives CDR1 MDHEN, CDR2 SYDVKM.

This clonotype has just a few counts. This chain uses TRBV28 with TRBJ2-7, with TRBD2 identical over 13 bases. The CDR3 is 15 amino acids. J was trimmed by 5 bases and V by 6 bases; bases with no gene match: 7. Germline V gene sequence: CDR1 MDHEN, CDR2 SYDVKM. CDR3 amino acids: CASSRGLAGVHEQYF. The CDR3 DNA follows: TGTGCCAGCAGCCGTGGACTAGCGGGAGTCCACGAGCAGTACTTC.

DNA of the CDR3: TGCGCCAGCAGCCAAGATGTGGTAGACGTCGGCAATGAGCAGTTCTTC. Translating gives CASSQDVVDVGNEQFF. V and J are TRBV4-3 and TRBJ2-1, with D hard to call. CDR1 LGHNA and CDR2 YSLEER come from the germline V gene. Trimming pared 0 bases from V and 6 bases from J, leaving 15 bases between. The CDR3 is 16 residues long.

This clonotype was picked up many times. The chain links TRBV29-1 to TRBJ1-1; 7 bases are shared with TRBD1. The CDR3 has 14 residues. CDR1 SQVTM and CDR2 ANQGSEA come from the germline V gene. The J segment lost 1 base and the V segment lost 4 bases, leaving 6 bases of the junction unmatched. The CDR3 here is CSVVEGAANTEAFF. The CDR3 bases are TGCAGCGTTGTGGAGGGGGCGGCGAACACTGAAGCTTTCTTT.

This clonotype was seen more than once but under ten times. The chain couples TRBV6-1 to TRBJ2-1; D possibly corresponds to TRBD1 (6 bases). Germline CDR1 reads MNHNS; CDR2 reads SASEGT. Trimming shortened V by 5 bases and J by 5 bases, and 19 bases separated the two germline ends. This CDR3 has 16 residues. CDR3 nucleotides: TGTGCCAGCAGTCCCACCGACAGGCATATCGACAATGAGCAGTTCTTC. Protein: CASSPTDRHIDNEQFF.

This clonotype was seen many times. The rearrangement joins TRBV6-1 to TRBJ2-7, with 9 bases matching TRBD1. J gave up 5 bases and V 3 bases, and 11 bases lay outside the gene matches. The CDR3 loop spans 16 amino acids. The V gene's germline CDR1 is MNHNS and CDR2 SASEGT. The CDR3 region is CASSDPSTGGGNEQYF. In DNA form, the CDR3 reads TGTGCCAGCAGTGATCCGTCGACAGGGGGGGGAAACGAGCAGTACTTC.

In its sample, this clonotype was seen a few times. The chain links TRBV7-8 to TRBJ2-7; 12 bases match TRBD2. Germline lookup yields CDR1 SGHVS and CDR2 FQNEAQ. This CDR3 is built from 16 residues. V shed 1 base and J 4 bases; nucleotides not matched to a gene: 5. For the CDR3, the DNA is TGTGCCAGCAGCTTAGGACTAGCGGGAGAGGGGTACGAGCAGTACTTC. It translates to CASSLGLAGEGYEQYF.

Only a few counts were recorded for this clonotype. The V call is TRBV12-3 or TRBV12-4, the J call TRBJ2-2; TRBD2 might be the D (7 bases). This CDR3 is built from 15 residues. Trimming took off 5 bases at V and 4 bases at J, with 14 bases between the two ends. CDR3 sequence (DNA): TGTGCCAGCAGTGCGGGGGCCCGTGGCACCGGGGAGCTGTTTTTT. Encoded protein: CASSAGARGTGELFF.

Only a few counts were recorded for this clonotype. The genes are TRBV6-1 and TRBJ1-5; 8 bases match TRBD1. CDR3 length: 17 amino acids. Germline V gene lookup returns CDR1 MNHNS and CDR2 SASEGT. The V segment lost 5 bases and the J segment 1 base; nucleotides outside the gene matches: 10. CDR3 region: CASSIYRDRRSNQPQHF. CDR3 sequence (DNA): TGTGCCAGCAGTATCTACCGGGACAGGAGAAGCAATCAGCCCCAGCATTTT.

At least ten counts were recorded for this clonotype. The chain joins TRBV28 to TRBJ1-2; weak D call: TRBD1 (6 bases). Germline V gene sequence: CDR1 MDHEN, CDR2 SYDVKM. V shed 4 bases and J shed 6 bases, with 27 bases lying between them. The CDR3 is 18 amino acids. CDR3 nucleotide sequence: TGTGCCAGCAGTTCTCCCCGGGGGGGGCGCAGAAGGTTTGATGGCTACACCTTC. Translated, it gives CASSSPRGGRRRFDGYTF.

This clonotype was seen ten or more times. Here the CDR3 reads CASSVSVSGANVLTF. In nucleotides, the CDR3 is TGTGCCAGCAGCGTGAGTGTCAGCGGGGCCAACGTCCTGACTTTC. This chain uses TRBV5-8 with TRBJ2-6; no definite D call. The germline V gene has CDR1 SGHTS and CDR2 YDEGEE. V was clipped by 4 bases and J by 4 bases, with 12 bases between them. The CDR3 runs 15 residues.

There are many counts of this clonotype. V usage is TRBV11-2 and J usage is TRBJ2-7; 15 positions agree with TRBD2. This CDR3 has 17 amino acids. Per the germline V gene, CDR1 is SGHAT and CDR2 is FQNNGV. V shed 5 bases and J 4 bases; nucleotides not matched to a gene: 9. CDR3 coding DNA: TGTGCCAGCAGCCCCCTTGGGGGACTAGCGGGGGGATACGAGCAGTACGTC. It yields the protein CASSPLGGLAGGYEQYV.

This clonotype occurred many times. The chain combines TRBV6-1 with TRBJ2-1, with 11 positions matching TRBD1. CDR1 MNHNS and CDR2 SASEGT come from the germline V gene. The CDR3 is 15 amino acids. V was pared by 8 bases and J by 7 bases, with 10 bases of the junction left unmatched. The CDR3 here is CASGLRDRGSNEQFF. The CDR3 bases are TGTGCCAGCGGACTTCGGGACAGGGGGTCGAATGAGCAGTTCTTC.

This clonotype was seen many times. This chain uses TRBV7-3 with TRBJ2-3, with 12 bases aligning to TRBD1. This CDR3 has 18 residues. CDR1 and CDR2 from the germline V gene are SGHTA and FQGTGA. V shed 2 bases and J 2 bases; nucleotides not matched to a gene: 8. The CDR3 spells CASSLDTGQGAYTDTQYF. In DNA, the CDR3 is TGTGCCAGCAGCTTAGACACGGGACAGGGGGCATACACAGATACGCAGTATTTT.

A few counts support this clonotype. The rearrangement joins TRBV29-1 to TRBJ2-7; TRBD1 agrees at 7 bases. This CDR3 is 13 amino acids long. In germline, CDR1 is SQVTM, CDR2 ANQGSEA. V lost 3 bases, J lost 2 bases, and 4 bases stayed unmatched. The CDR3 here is CSVEGQLPYEQYF. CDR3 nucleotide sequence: TGCAGCGTTGAGGGACAGCTCCCCTACGAGCAGTACTTC.

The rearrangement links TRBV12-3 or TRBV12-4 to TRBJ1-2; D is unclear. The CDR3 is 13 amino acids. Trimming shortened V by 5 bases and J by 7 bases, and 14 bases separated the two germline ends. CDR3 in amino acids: CASSPPGRTGYTF. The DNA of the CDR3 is TGTGCCAGCAGTCCCCCTGGGAGGACTGGCTACACCTTC.

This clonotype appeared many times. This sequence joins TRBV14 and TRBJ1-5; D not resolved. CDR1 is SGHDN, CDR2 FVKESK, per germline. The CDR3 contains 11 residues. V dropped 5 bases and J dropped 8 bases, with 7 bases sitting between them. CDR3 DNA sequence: TGTGCCAGCAGCTATACGGAGCCCCAGCATTTT. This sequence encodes CASSYTEPQHF. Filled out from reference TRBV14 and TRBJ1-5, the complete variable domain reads EAGVTQFPSHSVIEKGQTVTLRCDPISGHDNLYWYRRVMGKEIKFLLHFVKESKQDESGMPNNRFLAERTGGTYSTLKVQPAELEDSGVYFCASSYTEPQHFGDGTRLSIL.

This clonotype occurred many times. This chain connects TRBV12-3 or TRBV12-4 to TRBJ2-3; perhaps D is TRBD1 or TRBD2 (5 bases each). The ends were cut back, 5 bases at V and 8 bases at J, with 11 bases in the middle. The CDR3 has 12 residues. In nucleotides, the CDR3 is TGTGCCAGCAGTATGGGACGAGGTACGCAGTATTTT. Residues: CASSMGRGTQYF.